The 21 T cell receptor beta chains below all came from one sample that was sequenced in a study of shared clonotypes between healthy human individuals. The data were produced by immunoSEQ multiplex PCR, yet TCRdb's version contains in-frame clones alone and is incomplete. The data show about 600,000 clones, more than 95% seen once. The sample comprised naive CD4+ T cells sorted from blood. This sample's subset: CD45RA+ positively selected. These TCRs come from a woman in her thirties in good health.

For the CDR3, the DNA is TGTGCCAGCAGTTTCCATCAGGGAAAAGGAAACACCATATATTTT. Amino acids: CASSFHQGKGNTIYF. This rearrangement joins TRBV28 to TRBJ1-3; TRBD1 is a possible D gene (5 bases). The CDR3 spans 15 residues. Germline V gives CDR1 MDHEN, CDR2 SYDVKM. The V end lost 3 bases, the J end lost 4 bases, and 13 bases lay between the germline ends.

On this clone itself: The sample carries other DNA sequences with the same CDR3. The chain is built from TRBV28 and TRBJ2-7; 9 nucleotides match TRBD1. The CDR3 extends over 14 amino acids. V was pared by 6 bases and J by 3 bases, with 6 bases of the junction left unmatched. Germline V gene data show CDR1 as MDHEN and CDR2 as SYDVKM. The CDR3: CASRRPGQGYEQYF. The CDR3 nucleotides read TGTGCCAGCAGACGTCCGGGACAGGGCTACGAGCAGTACTTC.

This clone has just one count. The J gene is TRBJ2-3, the V gene TRBV2, with 9 bases matching TRBD2. Germline CDR1 reads SNHLY; CDR2 reads FYNNEI. The CDR3 sequence is 15 residues long. V was clipped by 6 bases and J by 2 bases; unmatched bases: 6. CDR3 residues: CASSPSGIYTDTQYF. CDR3 DNA sequence: TGTGCCAGCAGCCCTAGCGGGATATACACAGATACGCAGTATTTT.

The V gene is TRBV28, the J gene TRBJ2-1; the D is unclear. This CDR3 region has 14 residues. Looked up from germline, CDR1 is MDHEN and CDR2 is SYDVKM. Trimming took 3 bases from V and 3 from J, leaving 9 bases between them. The CDR3 loop is CASSFGPVYNEQFF. The CDR3 nucleotides are TGTGCCAGCAGTTTTGGGCCCGTCTACAATGAGCAGTTCTTC. The complete variable domain, with remaining parts taken from reference TRBV28 and TRBJ2-1, reads DVKVTQSSRYLVKRTGEKVFLECVQDMDHENMFWYRQDPGLGLRLIYFSYDVKMKEKGDIPEGYSVSREKKERFSLILESASTNQTSMYLCASSFGPVYNEQFFGPGTRLTVL.

The rearrangement uses TRBV11-2 and TRBJ2-7; D not certain. The germline V gene encodes CDR1 SGHAT and CDR2 FQNNGV. This CDR3 has 12 residues. The V end was cut by 3 bases, the J end by 2 bases, with 5 bases between. The CDR3 sequence: CASSFVTYEQYF. CDR3 coding DNA: TGTGCCAGCAGCTTTGTAACCTACGAGCAGTACTTC.

The chain uses TRBV6-1 and TRBJ2-1; D is unclear. Germline loops: CDR1 MNHNS, CDR2 SASEGT. The V end lost 8 bases, the J end lost 9 bases, and 5 bases lay between the germline ends. The CDR3 covers 9 residues. CDR3: CASPGEQFF. In nucleotides, the CDR3 is TGTGCCAGCCCGGGTGAGCAGTTCTTC.

V and J are TRBV11-3 and TRBJ2-1; 14 nucleotides agree with TRBD2. The V and J ends lost 5 bases and 8 bases, in that order; junction bases with no gene match: 5. This CDR3 has 15 residues. The germline CDR1 and CDR2 sequences are SGHNT and YENEEA. CDR3 in amino acids: CASSPGTSGGDEQFF. CDR3 DNA: TGTGCCAGCAGCCCCGGGACTAGCGGGGGTGATGAGCAGTTCTTC.

The chain joins TRBV18 to TRBJ2-2, with a tentative D call TRBD1 (6 bases). CDR3 length equals 13 residues. Trimming removed 1 base at V and 7 bases at J, with 7 bases between. The germline V gene has CDR1 KGHSH and CDR2 LQKENI. The CDR3 DNA reads as TGTGCCAGCTCACCACTACAGGGCGGGGAGCTGTTTTTT. It translates to CASSPLQGGELFF. Full variable domain (rest looked up from reference TRBV18 and TRBJ2-2): NAGVMQNPRHLVRRRGQEARLRCSPMKGHSHVYWYRQLPEEGLKFMVYLQKENIIDESGMPKERFSAEFPKEGPSILRIQQVVRGDSAAYFCASSPLQGGELFFGEGSRLTVL.

This rearrangement joins TRBV7-2 to TRBJ2-2; TRBD1 or TRBD2 may be the D gene (7 bases each). CDR3 length equals 13 residues. Germline V gene lookup returns CDR1 SGHTA and CDR2 FQGNSA. CDR3 DNA sequence: TGTGCTATACAGGGGAGGGCCACCGGGGAGCTGTTTTTT. It codes for CAIQGRATGELFF.

A single count supports this clone. The chain has TRBV28 and TRBJ2-2; a weak D match, TRBD2 (6 bases). The CDR3 is 13 residues long. Looked up from germline, CDR1 is MDHEN and CDR2 is SYDVKM. V was clipped by 9 bases and J by 5 bases, with 13 bases between them. The CDR3 sequence is CASVAVVTGELFF. In nucleotides, the CDR3 is TGTGCCAGTGTAGCGGTCGTGACCGGGGAGCTGTTTTTT.

Regarding this clone: In the same sample, other DNA sequences code for this CDR3. J is TRBJ1-5 and V is TRBV7-9; D uncertain. This CDR3 is 14 amino acids long. V shed 4 bases and J shed 2 bases, with 9 bases lying between them. Germline V gene lookup returns CDR1 SEHNR and CDR2 FQNEAQ (reference sequence). CDR3 DNA: TGTGCCAGCAGCTCAGGAACGGGCAATCAGCCCCAGCATTTT. Translated: CASSSGTGNQPQHF.

The gene calls are TRBV11-2 and TRBJ2-3; D perhaps matches TRBD1 (5 bases). CDR1 SGHAT and CDR2 FQNNGV come from the germline V gene. The CDR3 is 17 amino acids. V was clipped by 4 bases and J by 1 base, with 18 bases between them. The CDR3 nucleotides are TGTGCCAGCAGCTCCCCGGTGGGGCGCGTTCGCACAGATACGCAGTATTTT. As protein: CASSSPVGRVRTDTQYF.

The chain has TRBV5-1 and TRBJ1-6, with no clear D. The V gene lost 5 bases and the J gene lost 5 bases, with 17 bases spanning the gap. This CDR3 comprises 16 residues. Germline V gives CDR1 SGHRS, CDR2 YFSETQ. The CDR3 region is CASSLRAGGNNSPLHF. As DNA, the CDR3 is TGCGCCAGCAGTCTGAGGGCAGGAGGGAATAATTCACCCCTCCACTTT.

The chain uses TRBV4-1 and TRBJ1-5; no clear D. CDR1 MGHRA and CDR2 YSYEKL come from the germline V gene. The CDR3 is 15 amino acids. The V gene lost 0 bases and the J gene lost 4 bases, with 10 bases spanning the gap. CDR3 bases: TGCGCCAGCAGCCAAGAGTTCCTAAGTAATCAGCCCCAGCATTTT. Translation gives CASSQEFLSNQPQHF.

The chain uses TRBV27 and TRBJ2-6; the D is unclear. Trimming left V 5 bases short and J 4 bases short, with 12 bases between. CDR1 and CDR2 from the germline V gene are MNHEY and SMNVEV (reference sequence). The CDR3 covers 15 residues. The CDR3 DNA reads TGTGCCAGCAGTCCCCAGATTTCAGGGGCCAACGTCCTGACTTTC. Its translation: CASSPQISGANVLTF.

The chain joins TRBV28 to TRBJ2-3, with D maybe TRBD2 (5 bases). Germline V gene data show CDR1 as MDHEN and CDR2 as SYDVKM. The CDR3 is 15 amino acids. The germline V and J ends were trimmed by 5 bases and 0 bases, with 12 bases remaining between them. CDR3 DNA sequence: TGTGCCAGCAGTCCCGGACTCCTTAGCACAGATACGCAGTATTTT. It translates to CASSPGLLSTDTQYF.

DNA of the CDR3: TGTGCCAGCAGCTCCGACCCCACGGGAGAGCAGTACTTC. Translating it yields CASSSDPTGEQYF. The rearrangement links TRBV5-5 to TRBJ2-7, with a tentative D call TRBD2 (5 bases). The CDR3 is made up of 13 amino acids. V was pared by 3 bases and J by 7 bases, with 14 bases between. Germline V gene data show CDR1 as SGHKS and CDR2 as YYEKEE (reference sequence).

This rearrangement joins TRBV12-5 to TRBJ1-1; D call uncertain. V gave up 1 base and J gave up 5 bases, with 8 bases separating them. The CDR3 is made up of 13 amino acids. Germline CDR1 reads LGHNT; CDR2 reads FRNRAP. The CDR3 DNA is TGTGCTAGTGGTTTGGAACCCCTGACTGAAGCTTTCTTT. Its protein is CASGLEPLTEAFF.

The genes are TRBV28 and TRBJ1-5, with 9 bases that match TRBD1. CDR3 length: 14 residues. Germline loops: CDR1 MDHEN, CDR2 SYDVKM. V was pared by 5 bases and J by 6 bases, with 5 bases of the junction left unmatched. This CDR3 is CASSKRQGGQPQHF. For the CDR3, the DNA is TGTGCCAGCAGTAAACGACAGGGGGGTCAGCCCCAGCATTTT.

This rearrangement joins TRBV5-1 to TRBJ2-3, with D perhaps matching TRBD1 or TRBD2 (6 bases each). From germline, CDR1 is SGHRS and CDR2 YFSETQ. This CDR3 contains 14 residues. The V and J ends lost 1 base and 8 bases respectively, with 14 bases between them. The CDR3 region has the DNA TGCGCCAGCAGCTTGTCGGGGGCACTCGTTACGCAGTATTTT. It is translated as CASSLSGALVTQYF.

The chain joins TRBV5-1 to TRBJ2-7; D perhaps matches TRBD1 (5 bases). Trimming removed 4 bases at V and 5 bases at J, with 16 bases between. From germline, CDR1 is SGHRS and CDR2 YFSETQ. The CDR3 spans 14 residues. As DNA, the CDR3 is TGCGCCAGCAGCGCCTTACAGGCCTCGGACGAGCAGTACTTC. It yields the protein CASSALQASDEQYF.